This TCR beta chain was identified in a study of blood T cell repertoires in COVID-19. Whole-study context: Sites across the United States, Italy and Spain contributed samples from acute and convalescent COVID-19.

J lost 10 bases, V lost 5 bases, and 8 bases had no gene match. The CDR3 sequence is 14 residues long. Germline CDR1 and CDR2: SEHNR and FQNEAQ (reference sequence). Repertoires were generated with immunoSEQ multiplex PCR, while TCRdb's copy carries only in-frame clones and drops some. The profile covers roughly 77,000 clones, with approximately 90% appearing a single time and roughly 6.8% taken by the ten largest. The sample holds one count of this clone. The TCR was taken from an elderly woman with active COVID-19. The sample comprised peripheral blood. The V gene is TRBV7-9, the J gene TRBJ1-4; 9 bases agree with TRBD1. This CDR3 is CASSTDRGGLKLFF. The CDR3 DNA reads TGTGCCAGCAGCACAGACAGGGGGGGTTTAAAACTGTTTTTT.